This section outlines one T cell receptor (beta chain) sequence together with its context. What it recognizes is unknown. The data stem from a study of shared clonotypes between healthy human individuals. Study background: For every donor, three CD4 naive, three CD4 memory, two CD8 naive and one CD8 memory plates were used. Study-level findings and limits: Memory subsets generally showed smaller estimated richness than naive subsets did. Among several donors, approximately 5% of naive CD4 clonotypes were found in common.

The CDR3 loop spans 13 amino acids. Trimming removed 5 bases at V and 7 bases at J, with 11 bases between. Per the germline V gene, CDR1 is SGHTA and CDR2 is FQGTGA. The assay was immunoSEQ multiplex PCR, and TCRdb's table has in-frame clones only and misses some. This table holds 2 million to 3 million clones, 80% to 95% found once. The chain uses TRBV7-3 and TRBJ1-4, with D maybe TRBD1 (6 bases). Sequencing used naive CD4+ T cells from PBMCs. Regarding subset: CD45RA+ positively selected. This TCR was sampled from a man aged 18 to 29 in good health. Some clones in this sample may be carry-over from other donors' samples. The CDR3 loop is CASSTRGGEKLFF. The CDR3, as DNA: TGTGCCAGCAGCACCCGAGGGGGTGAAAAACTGTTTTTT.